The 26 T cell receptor beta chains below all came from one sample that was sequenced in a study of T-cell memory formation after mild COVID-19. Each CDR3 protein gets one entry after TCRdb re-called the 5' RACE reads with MiXCR. The repertoire consists of about 14,000 distinct CDR3 sequences, with approximately 19% occurring once and the leading ten covering around half. What was sequenced was PBMCs or a T cell subset sorted from them (not recorded which). The receptors here all came from an adult woman who had mild COVID-19 (a few samples of this study predate the infection). Cell type and time point are not known.

At least ten counts were recorded for this clonotype. The chain links TRBV20-1 to TRBJ1-1; weak D call: TRBD1 (5 bases). The CDR3 has 13 amino acids. The germline CDR1 and CDR2 sequences are DFQATT and SNEGSKA (reference sequence). V gave up 0 bases and J gave up 5 bases, with 10 bases separating them. CDR3 residues: CSAREGVPTEAFF. Here the CDR3 DNA reads TGCAGTGCTAGAGAAGGGGTCCCTACTGAAGCTTTCTTT.

This clonotype was recorded many times. The rearrangement links TRBV12-3 or TRBV12-4 to TRBJ1-2, with 8 bases aligning to TRBD1. The CDR3 extends over 16 amino acids. J was trimmed by 4 bases and V by 5 bases; bases with no gene match: 12. The CDR3 reads CASSTGQGGDGYGYTF. Written as DNA, the CDR3 is TGTGCCAGCAGTACCGGACAGGGTGGGGACGGCTATGGCTACACCTTC.

This clonotype occurred many times. The chain links TRBV27 to TRBJ2-1; the D gene is possibly TRBD1 (5 bases). Looked up from germline, CDR1 is MNHEY and CDR2 is SMNVEV (reference sequence). The CDR3 is 14 residues long. The V and J ends lost 3 bases and 7 bases respectively, with 13 bases between them. The CDR3 DNA reads TGTGCCAGCAGTTTCCCGGGTCCAGGGAATGAGCAGTTCTTC. This gives the protein CASSFPGPGNEQFF.

This clonotype is labeled medium-sized (0.01 to 0.1%). Written as DNA, the CDR3 is TGTGCCAGCAGCCAAGATCATCCAGCGATCGATGAGCAGTTCTTC. It specifies CASSQDHPAIDEQFF. This chain links TRBV4-2 with TRBJ2-1, with D unclear. V was cut by 0 bases and J by 8 bases, with 14 bases left in between. Germline V gives CDR1 LGHNA, CDR2 YNFKEQ. The CDR3 sequence is 15 residues long.

This clonotype was seen repeatedly, ten times or more. The chain carries TRBV29-1 and TRBJ2-7, with 10 bases that match TRBD1. Germline V CDR1 and CDR2: SQVTM, ANQGSEA. Trimming took 6 bases from V and 6 from J; bases not matched to a gene: 2. This CDR3 comprises 11 residues. CDR3 DNA: TGCAGCGTGGGACAGGGGAGCGAGCAGTACTTC. Protein: CSVGQGSEQYF.

This clonotype appeared a few times. At one end, the junction sequence differs from germline, possibly due to a read error. The V and J genes are TRBV13 and TRBJ2-7, with 11 bases aligning to TRBD2. Looked up from germline, CDR1 is PRHDT and CDR2 is FYEKMQ (reference sequence). The CDR3 covers 14 residues. CDR3 sequence reads: CASRLAGGMHEQYF. Here the CDR3 DNA reads TGTGCCAGCAGATTAGCGGGAGGGATGCACGAGCAGTACTTC.

The V and J genes are TRBV20-1 and TRBJ2-1; D is unresolved. The CDR3 contains 12 residues. Germline loops: CDR1 DFQATT, CDR2 SNEGSKA (reference sequence). V was clipped by 0 bases and J by 11 bases, with 11 bases between them. CDR3 bases: TGCAGTGCTAGAGATCCGACACTTAAGCAGTTCTTC. Protein sequence: CSARDPTLKQFF.

Ten or more counts support this clonotype. J is TRBJ2-1 and V is TRBV6-5, with 8 nucleotides matching TRBD2. The CDR3 spans 18 residues. CDR1 is MNHEY, CDR2 SVGAGI, per germline. The V segment lost 0 bases and the J segment 8 bases; nucleotides outside the gene matches: 15. The CDR3 bases are TGTGCCAGCAGTTACTCGAAGCCCTCGGGACTAGGGATCCATGAGCAGTTCTTC. It is translated as CASSYSKPSGLGIHEQFF.

The sample holds many counts of this clonotype. The gene calls are TRBV20-1 and TRBJ2-3, with 10 bases matching TRBD2. CDR1 DFQATT and CDR2 SNEGSKA come from the germline V gene (reference sequence). The CDR3 has 14 residues. J lost 3 bases, V lost 5 bases, and 5 bases had no gene match. Here the CDR3 DNA reads TGCAGTGCTCCACCGGGACTAGCGACAGATACGCAGTATTTT. Its protein product is CSAPPGLATDTQYF.

The chain carries TRBV2 and TRBJ2-3, with D unresolved. The CDR3 extends over 12 amino acids. The V end was cut by 6 bases, the J end by 6 bases, with 10 bases between. Germline V lookup: CDR1 SNHLY, CDR2 FYNNEI. DNA for the CDR3: TGTGCCAGCAGACTGTACTCCGATACGCAGTATTTT. It codes for CASRLYSDTQYF. The full variable domain, with the rest looked up from reference TRBV2 and TRBJ2-3, is EPEVTQTPSHQVTQMGQEVILRCVPISNHLYFYWYRQILGQKVEFLVSFYNNEISEKSEIFDDQFSVERPDGSNFTLKIRSTKLEDSAMYFCASRLYSDTQYFGPGTRLTVL.

This clonotype was seen repeatedly, ten times or more. The V and J genes are TRBV19 and TRBJ1-2; maybe TRBD1 (5 bases). Germline V gives CDR1 LNHDA, CDR2 SQIVND (reference sequence). CDR3 length equals 14 residues. V was shortened by 8 bases and J by 1 base, with 14 bases between the two germline ends. Here the CDR3 DNA reads TGTGCCAGTCGAGGCACGGGACTTAACTATGGCTACACCTTC. Translating gives CASRGTGLNYGYTF.

This clonotype was recorded many times. The gene calls are TRBV23-1 and TRBJ2-7; D gene uncertain. TRBV23-1 is identified as an open reading frame with a role that is uncertain. CDR3 length: 12 residues. V lost 4 bases to trimming and J lost 1 base, with 5 bases between them. CDR3 sequence reads: CASSLTSYEQYF. The DNA of the CDR3 is TGCGCCAGCAGTCTTACATCCTACGAGCAGTACTTC.

This clonotype has a count of ten or more. This sequence joins TRBV5-1 and TRBJ2-3, with 12 bases fitting TRBD2. CDR1 SGHRS and CDR2 YFSETQ come from the germline V gene. The V segment lost 6 bases and the J segment 3 bases; nucleotides outside the gene matches: 8. The CDR3 length is 16 residues. CDR3 DNA sequence: TGCGCCAGCATCGAGCTAGCGGGGGGGCGGACAGATACGCAGTATTTT. Translating it yields CASIELAGGRTDTQYF.

Ten or more counts support this clonotype. The chain carries TRBV5-4 and TRBJ1-1, with 9 bases identical to TRBD1. This CDR3 is built from 14 residues. The junction had 3 bases not matched to a gene; V was cut back by 2 bases and J by 4 bases. CDR1 and CDR2 (germline): SGHNT, YYREEE (reference sequence). The CDR3 DNA reads TGTGCCAGCAGCTTAGGGACAGGGAGCACTGAAGCTTTCTTT. Its translation is CASSLGTGSTEAFF.

This clonotype was seen at least ten times. The rearrangement links TRBV20-1 to TRBJ1-2; D may be TRBD1 (5 bases). V lost 5 bases and J 3 bases, leaving 16 bases between the germline ends. From germline, CDR1 is DFQATT and CDR2 SNEGSKA (reference sequence). The CDR3 is 14 residues long. The CDR3 loop is CSAHNRDVYYGYTF. In DNA form, the CDR3 reads TGCAGTGCTCACAACCGGGACGTCTACTATGGCTACACCTTC.

This clonotype was seen ten or more times. The genes are TRBV2 and TRBJ2-7; 8 nucleotides align to TRBD2. Trimming took 8 bases from V and 5 from J; bases not matched to a gene: 8. Germline-derived CDR1 and CDR2 are SNHLY and FYNNEI. The CDR3 length is 13 residues. The CDR3 DNA is TGTGCCAGCCAGACTCCGGGGGGGGACGAGCAGTACTTC. Amino acids: CASQTPGGDEQYF.

This clonotype was observed many times. The DNA for the CDR3 is TGTGCCACCCTATCCGGGGAGCTGTTTTTT. Translation: CATLSGELFF. The chain recombines TRBV6-6 with TRBJ2-2; no definite D call. V was shortened by 10 bases and J by 6 bases, with 6 bases between the two germline ends. CDR3 length: 10 residues. CDR1 and CDR2 (germline): MNHNY, SVGAGI (reference sequence).

Many counts were recorded for this clonotype. J is TRBJ2-3 and V is TRBV15, with TRBD1 as a possible D gene (6 bases). This CDR3 is built from 16 residues. Trimming cost V 4 bases and J 0 bases, with 14 bases left between them. Germline assignment: CDR1 LNHNV and CDR2 YYDKDF (reference sequence). The CDR3 loop reads CATSILGHFSTDTQYF. The CDR3 DNA follows: TGTGCCACCAGCATACTGGGACACTTTAGCACAGATACGCAGTATTTT.

This clonotype was counted at least ten times. The rearrangement links TRBV10-3 to TRBJ2-7, with TRBD1 matching over 7 bases. This CDR3 has 15 amino acids. Germline CDR1 reads ENHRY; CDR2 reads SYGVKD. The J segment lost 4 bases and the V segment lost 0 bases, leaving 6 bases of the junction unmatched. The CDR3 spells CAISESRGQPYEQYF. The DNA for the CDR3 is TGTGCCATCAGTGAGTCACGGGGACAGCCTTACGAGCAGTACTTC.

This clonotype occurred many times. CDR3 loop: CASSLGFSYNEQFF. CDR3 sequence (DNA): TGCGCCAGCAGCTTGGGGTTCTCCTACAATGAGCAGTTCTTC. The genes are TRBV5-1 and TRBJ2-1; D is undetermined. With 0 bases removed from V and 0 bases from J, the gap between germline ends came to 4 bases. This CDR3 contains 14 residues. From germline, CDR1 is SGHRS and CDR2 YFSETQ. The variable domain in full, completed from reference TRBV5-1 and TRBJ2-1, reads KAGVTQTPRYLIKTRGQQVTLSCSPISGHRSVSWYQQTPGQGLQFLFEYFSETQRNKGNFPGRFSGRQFSNSRSEMNVSTLELGDSALYLCASSLGFSYNEQFFGPGTRLTVL.

The table lists this clonotype with many counts. A read error may account for a junction end that differs from germline. This chain joins TRBV27 and TRBJ2-1; D might be TRBD1 (6 bases). Germline loops: CDR1 MNHEY, CDR2 SMNVEV (reference sequence). The CDR3 extends over 16 amino acids. CDR3 sequence (DNA): TGTGCCAGCAGTTTATCCGCGCGCGACAGGTACACTGAGCAGTTCTTC. This encodes CASSLSARDRYTEQFF.

Ten or more counts support this clonotype. The chain has TRBV7-8 and TRBJ2-2; 10 bases fit TRBD1. J was trimmed by 6 bases and V by 1 base; bases with no gene match: 8. The CDR3 consists of 17 residues. Germline loops: CDR1 SGHVS, CDR2 FQNEAQ. This chain's CDR3 is CASSLGSGTGVAGELFF. CDR3 DNA sequence: TGTGCCAGCAGCTTAGGGTCCGGGACAGGGGTTGCCGGGGAGCTGTTTTTT.

V usage is TRBV11-2 and J usage is TRBJ2-5, with D unclear. Trimming cost V 1 base and J 5 bases, with 8 bases left between them. CDR1 and CDR2 from the germline V gene are SGHAT and FQNNGV. The CDR3 spans 13 residues. The CDR3 sequence: CASSLAVSETQYF. CDR3 in DNA: TGTGCCAGCAGCTTAGCTGTTTCGGAGACCCAGTACTTC.

The sample holds many counts of this clonotype. CDR3 amino acids: CASSERRDRVGTEAFF. In DNA, the CDR3 is TGTGCCAGCAGTGAAAGGAGGGACAGGGTCGGCACTGAAGCTTTCTTT. The rearrangement uses TRBV2 and TRBJ1-1; 9 positions agree with TRBD1. The junction had 8 bases not matched to a gene; V was cut back by 2 bases and J by 4 bases. CDR3 size: 16 residues. CDR1 is SNHLY, CDR2 FYNNEI, per germline.

This clonotype appeared many times. The rearrangement uses TRBV4-2 and TRBJ2-3; TRBD2 agrees at 15 bases. Germline V gene sequence: CDR1 LGHNA, CDR2 YNFKEQ. The CDR3 is made up of 23 amino acids. Trimming removed 4 bases from V and 1 base from J; junction bases left unmatched: 21. The CDR3 DNA follows: TGTGCCAGCAGCCGCCTTGGTTTACCGGGACTAGCGGGGGGCCGAGGTGGCACAGATACGCAGTATTTT. Translating gives CASSRLGLPGLAGGRGGTDTQYF.

V and J are TRBV28 and TRBJ2-5, with D possibly matching TRBD2 (7 bases). CDR3 length: 15 amino acids. Germline-derived CDR1 and CDR2 are MDHEN and SYDVKM. V was pared by 6 bases and J by 5 bases, with 19 bases between. The CDR3 DNA reads TGTGCCAGCAGGACTCGAGGGGGGGCGGGCGAGACCCAGTACTTC. It yields the protein CASRTRGGAGETQYF. The variable domain in full, completed from reference TRBV28 and TRBJ2-5, reads DVKVTQSSRYLVKRTGEKVFLECVQDMDHENMFWYRQDPGLGLRLIYFSYDVKMKEKGDIPEGYSVSREKKERFSLILESASTNQTSMYLCASRTRGGAGETQYFGPGTRLLVL.